Below are 25 T cell receptor beta chains sequenced from a single sample in a study of CD8+ T cells in alopecia areata. Reverse transcribed after extraction, RNA yielded cDNA as the sequencing template. Produced via immunoSEQ multiplex PCR; TCRdb's table is partial and in-frame only. The repertoire consists of about 8,700 clones, none detected only once. Markers used for sorting pooled cutaneous lymph node cells were CD4, CD8alpha, NKG2D, NKG2ACE and others. Input material: CD8+ T cells sorted from a lymph node. The receptors were gathered from a C3H/HeJ mouse with alopecia areata. MHC haplotype: H2-k.

This clone was counted only a few times. Gene names and germline refer to mouse. This CDR3 is CTCSARLGDSYEQYF. The part of the CDR3 DNA that was read is TGCACCTGCAGTGCCCGACTGGGGGATTCTTAT. The rearrangement joins TRBV1 to TRBJ2-7; 9 positions match TRBD2. The sequence runs out 4 residues before the end of the CDR3; the remainder is reconstructed from the germline J gene. This CDR3 contains 15 residues. Germline CDR1 is NSQYPW and CDR2 is LRSPGD (reference sequence).

With respect to this clone: The genes and germline here are from mouse. The read ends 4 residues before the CDR3 terminus; that terminus is restored from the germline J gene. The chain recombines TRBV13-3 with TRBJ2-4, with 9 bases matching TRBD2. CDR1 and CDR2 from the germline V gene are NNHDY and SYVADS. Trimming at V came to 5 bases and at J to 1 base, leaving 5 bases not matched to a gene. The CDR3 totals 15 residues. CDR3 residues: CASSPGLGRQNTLYF. The CDR3 bases that were read are TGTGCCAGCAGCCCGGGACTGGGCCGTCAAAAC.

This clone occurred many times. The genes are named according to mouse. The read terminates 4 residues before the CDR3 end, so the remaining end is supplied by the germline J gene. The chain joins TRBV31 to TRBJ1-2, with D possibly being TRBD1 (6 bases). Per the germline V gene, CDR1 is GKSSPN and CDR2 is SITVG. The CDR3 contains 13 residues. The V gene lost 0 bases and the J gene lost 4 bases, with 9 bases spanning the gap. CDR3 DNA (partial): TGTGCCTGGAGTCTAGGGGGGGCCTCC. Protein sequence: CAWSLGGAS. The complete CDR3 sequence is CAWSLGGASDYTF.

This clone was seen at least ten times. Gene names follow the mouse nomenclature. Read coverage stops 4 residues before the CDR3 terminus; the germline J gene supplies the remainder. The chain joins TRBV19 to TRBJ1-1; D is perhaps TRBD1 (5 bases). The length of the CDR3 is 13 residues. Germline V lookup: CDR1 FNHDT, CDR2 SITEND (reference sequence). The DNA read from the CDR3 is TGTGCCAGCAGCATCAGGGTCGAGACA. This translates into CASSIRVET. The CDR3 reads in full as CASSIRVETEVFF.

This clone was seen repeatedly, ten times or more. The genes are named according to mouse. The read falls 4 residues short of the CDR3 end, and the missing part is taken from the germline J gene. This chain links TRBV19 with TRBJ2-5; 10 positions match TRBD1. This CDR3 contains 14 residues. Germline-derived CDR1 and CDR2 are FNHDT and SITEND (reference sequence). The CDR3 bases that were read are TGTGCCAGCAGCCCCGGGACAGGGGAAGAC. It codes for CASSPGTGED. The whole CDR3 reads CASSPGTGEDTQYF.

In this sample, this clone turned up many times. Gene names and germline match the mouse. The DNA ends 4 residues before the CDR3 does, and the rest of the CDR3 is filled in from the germline J gene. V gene TRBV14 combines with J gene TRBJ2-5, with D possibly matching TRBD2 (5 bases). CDR3 length equals 13 residues. Germline CDR1 and CDR2: SGHDT and FRDEAV. The V end was cut by 3 bases, the J end by 0 bases, with 5 bases between. Partial CDR3 DNA: TGTGCCAGCAGTTCTGGGAACCAAGAC. It specifies CASSSGNQD. The full-length CDR3 reads as CASSSGNQDTQYF.

This clone is termed medium-sized. Gene names denote mouse genes. With the read ending 4 residues before the CDR3 end, the germline J gene is used to fill in that end. V usage is TRBV13-3 and J usage is TRBJ2-7; 8 bases match TRBD2. Germline V gene lookup returns CDR1 NNHDY and CDR2 SYVADS. This CDR3 spans 15 amino acids. With V trimmed by 1 base and J by 1 base, 4 bases remained unmatched. Incomplete CDR3 DNA: TGTGCCAGCAGTGATTCCCTGGGGGGATCCTAT. As protein: CASSDSLGGSY. The complete CDR3 sequence is CASSDSLGGSYEQYF.

This clone occurred a few times. Germline and junction disagree at one end, which may indicate a read error. All gene names here are mouse names. Read sequence stops 4 residues before the CDR3 end, and the germline J gene provides the missing end. Other DNA sequences in this specimen translate into the identical CDR3. The chain employs TRBV29 and TRBJ2-2; TRBD1 matches at 10 bases. The CDR3 extends over 15 amino acids. Germline CDR1 reads MSHET; CDR2 reads SYDVDS. CDR3 DNA (partial): TGTGCCAGCAGTTGGGGGACAGGGGACACCGGG. It is translated as CASSWGTGDTG. In full, the CDR3 reads CASSWGTGDTGQLYF. Complete variable domain (other parts from reference TRBV29 and TRBJ2-2): DMKVTQMPRYLIKRMGENVLLECGQDMSHETMYWYRQDPGLGLQLIYISYDVDSNSEGDIPKGYRVSRKKREHFSLILDSAKTNQTSVYFCASSWGTGDTGQLYFGEGSKLTVL.

This clone was seen at least ten times. Germline and genes here are mouse. The read stops 4 residues short of the end of the CDR3; the missing end is completed from the germline J gene. This sequence joins TRBV13-2 and TRBJ2-7; 10 bases match TRBD2. The CDR3 contains 13 residues. Germline CDR1 NNHNN, CDR2 SYGAGS (reference sequence). CDR3 DNA, as far as it was read: TGTGCCAGCTCCGGGACTGGGGTATAT. This codes for CASSGTGVY. The complete CDR3 sequence is CASSGTGVYEQYF.

This clone is judged medium-sized. Here the gene names and germline are mouse. CDR3 DNA, as far as it was read: TGTGCCAGCAGCCGGGACAGGGATTATGCT. This translates into CASSRDRDYA. The whole CDR3 is CASSRDRDYAEQFF. V usage is TRBV13-3 and J usage is TRBJ2-1; TRBD1 matches at 9 bases. The sequence runs out 4 residues before the end of the CDR3; the remainder is reconstructed from the germline J gene. This CDR3 is built from 14 residues. CDR1 and CDR2 from the germline V gene are NNHDY and SYVADS. V lost 5 bases to trimming and J lost 4 bases; unmatched junction nucleotides: 4.

This clone was seen repeatedly, ten times or more. Gene names are the mouse ones. The CDR3 extends 4 residues past the end of the read, so its final part is completed from the germline J gene. V gene TRBV13-3 combines with J gene TRBJ2-5; D gene uncertain. Germline CDR1 reads NNHDY; CDR2 reads SYVADS. This CDR3 has 11 amino acids. V was pared by 6 bases and J by 0 bases, with 2 bases between. The CDR3 spells CASKNQDTQYF. CDR3 DNA, as far as it was read: TGTGCCAGCAAGAACCAAGAC.

By sample share, this clone is medium-sized. The listed genes are named as in mouse. The sequenced fragment ends 4 residues before the CDR3 boundary, so the rest is inferred from the germline J gene. The chain uses TRBV13-2 and TRBJ2-7; TRBD2 matches at 7 bases. The CDR3 consists of 15 residues. Trimming removed 0 bases from V and 0 bases from J; junction bases left unmatched: 3. Germline V gene data show CDR1 as NNHNN and CDR2 as SYGAGS (reference sequence). This CDR3 is CASGDAAGGSYEQYF. The CDR3 bases that were read are TGTGCCAGCGGTGATGCTGCTGGGGGCTCCTAT.

This clone was picked up many times. Each gene name is a mouse one. With the read ending 4 residues before the CDR3 end, the germline J gene is used to fill in that end. This sequence joins TRBV13-2 and TRBJ2-2, with 13 positions matching TRBD2. This CDR3 contains 14 residues. V lost 5 bases to trimming and J lost 6 bases; unmatched junction nucleotides: 1. The germline V gene has CDR1 NNHNN and CDR2 SYGAGS (reference sequence). CDR3 DNA, as far as it was read: TGTGCCAGCGGGGACTGGGGGGGCCCCGGG. Translating gives CASGDWGGPG. The CDR3 as a whole reads CASGDWGGPGQLYF.

This clone was seen at least ten times. The genes and germline here are from mouse. Partial CDR3 DNA: TGTGCCAGCTCTTCCGGGACAGAAAAC. Translating it yields CASSSGTEN. The CDR3 reads in full as CASSSGTENTLYF. This sequence joins TRBV12-1 and TRBJ2-4; 7 bases match TRBD1. Sequencing ends 4 residues short of the CDR3 end; the germline J gene provides the rest. Germline CDR1 is SGHSN and CDR2 is HYEKVE. The CDR3 runs to 13 residues.

The sample holds many counts of this clone. Gene names are the mouse ones. The CDR3 end lies 4 residues beyond the end of the read and is filled in from the germline J gene. This chain links TRBV13-3 with TRBJ2-5, with TRBD2 matching 10 bases. The CDR3 extends over 15 amino acids. In germline, CDR1 is NNHDY, CDR2 SYVADS. V lost 2 bases, J lost 1 base, and 1 base stayed unmatched. The CDR3 bases that were read are TGTGCCAGCAGTGACGGGACTGGGGACCAAGAC. Its translation is CASSDGTGDQD. The whole CDR3 sequence reads CASSDGTGDQDTQYF.

This clone was detected many times. Mouse gene names apply. The read ends 4 residues before the CDR3 terminus; that terminus is restored from the germline J gene. The chain uses TRBV1 and TRBJ1-2, with no clear D. Germline lookup yields CDR1 NSQYPW and CDR2 LRSPGD (reference sequence). There are 13 residues in the CDR3. Trimming took 1 base from V and 2 from J, leaving 5 bases between them. The CDR3 spells CTCSAVRNSDYTF. The CDR3 bases that were read are TGCACCTGCAGTGCAGTCAGGAACTCC.

The sample holds many counts of this clone. Germline and genes here are mouse. The missing CDR3 end, 4 residues past where the read stops, is filled in from the germline J gene. The rearrangement links TRBV13-2 to TRBJ2-1, with D unclear. This CDR3 spans 14 amino acids. Between the trimmed V and J ends, which lost 0 bases and 3 bases, there was a span of 7 bases. Germline V gives CDR1 NNHNN, CDR2 SYGAGS (reference sequence). CDR3 loop: CASGDAISYAEQFF. The CDR3 DNA, read in part, is TGTGCCAGCGGTGATGCAATCAGCTATGCT.

This clone was seen at least ten times. Gene labels here are mouse ones. The CDR3 end falls 4 residues outside the read, so it is completed with the germline J gene. The J gene is TRBJ1-2, the V gene TRBV29; no clear D gene. There are 13 residues in the CDR3. The germline V and J ends were trimmed by 2 bases and 0 bases, with 4 bases remaining between them. CDR1 MSHET and CDR2 SYDVDS come from the germline V gene. The CDR3 here is CASSLVANSDYTF. CDR3 bases read: TGTGCTAGCAGTTTAGTTGCAAACTCC.

By frequency in the sample, this clone is medium-sized. The listed genes are named as in mouse. The read stops 4 residues short of the end of the CDR3; the missing end is completed from the germline J gene. This sequence joins TRBV17 and TRBJ2-7; 9 bases agree with TRBD2. The CDR3 sequence is 15 residues long. In germline, CDR1 is MNHDT, CDR2 YYDKIL. CDR3 protein: CASSRDVDWGYEQYF. CDR3 bases read: TGTGCTAGCAGTAGAGATGTGGACTGGGGATAT.

The sample holds many counts of this clone. Here the gene names and germline are mouse. CDR3 sequence: CTCSAGDWGGYEQYF. The part of the CDR3 DNA that was read is TGCACCTGCAGTGCAGGGGACTGGGGGGGCTAT. The J gene is TRBJ2-7, the V gene TRBV1; 13 positions agree with TRBD2. The read halts 4 residues ahead of the CDR3 end, with the missing end drawn from the germline J gene. There are 15 residues in the CDR3. Losses at the gene ends were 1 base for V and 3 bases for J; bases not matched to a gene: 0. Germline CDR1 NSQYPW, CDR2 LRSPGD (reference sequence).

This clone has a count of ten or more. Genes and germline come from the mouse. The read finishes 4 residues shy of the CDR3 end, and the germline J gene is used to complete it. The chain recombines TRBV13-2 with TRBJ2-1; D may be TRBD1 (6 bases). Germline values: CDR1 NNHNN, CDR2 SYGAGS (reference sequence). The CDR3 contains 16 residues. V was cut by 0 bases and J by 1 base, with 11 bases left in between. This CDR3 reads CASGDEGTTNYAEQFF. Partial CDR3 DNA: TGTGCCAGCGGTGATGAGGGGACAACAAACTATGCT.

This clone was seen at least ten times. Gene names refer to mouse genes. The observed sequence ends 4 residues before the CDR3 terminus, with the missing tail filled in from the germline J gene. The genes are TRBV5 and TRBJ2-7, with 11 positions matching TRBD1. CDR1 is LGHNA, CDR2 YNLKQL, per germline (reference sequence). This CDR3 contains 15 residues. Trimming cost V 4 bases and J 3 bases; bases outside gene matches: 5. The DNA read from the CDR3 is TGTGCCAGCAGCCCCTCCGGGACAGGGGGCTAT. It codes for CASSPSGTGGY. In full, the CDR3 is CASSPSGTGGYEQYF.

This clone was seen a handful of times. The listed genes are named as in mouse. The CDR3 end lies 4 residues beyond the end of the read and is filled in from the germline J gene. The chain employs TRBV13-3 and TRBJ2-4; 7 nucleotides align to TRBD2. This CDR3 region has 14 residues. V trimming: 4 bases; J trimming: 0 bases; junction bases outside the gene matches: 2. CDR1 NNHDY and CDR2 SYVADS come from the germline V gene. CDR3 DNA (partial): TGTGCCAGCAGTCCTGGGGGTAGTCAAAAC. Residues: CASSPGGSQN. The whole CDR3 reads CASSPGGSQNTLYF.

Ten or more counts support this clone. Gene names are mouse gene names. The read ends 4 residues early relative to the CDR3; the germline J gene fills the gap. This sequence joins TRBV13-1 and TRBJ2-4; TRBD2 matches at 11 bases. Germline CDR1 NSHNY, CDR2 SYGAGN. The CDR3 is made up of 13 amino acids. The chain's CDR3 is CASIGTGGNTLYF. The DNA read from the CDR3 is TGTGCCAGCATCGGGACTGGGGGAAAC.

This clone was counted at least ten times. Genes and germline come from the mouse. The CDR3 extends 4 residues past the end of the read, so its final part is completed from the germline J gene. The sample carries other DNA sequences with the same CDR3. The genes are TRBV19 and TRBJ1-1, with TRBD1 matching 7 bases. Germline V gene data show CDR1 as FNHDT and CDR2 as SITEND (reference sequence). This CDR3 has 14 amino acids. Trimming cost V 2 bases and J 3 bases; bases outside gene matches: 4. The CDR3 sequence is CASSIRQGDTEVFF. Partial CDR3 DNA: TGTGCCAGCAGTATTAGGCAGGGGGACACA.